Below are 8 T cell receptor beta chains sequenced from a single sample in a study of control samples from healthy donors and cancer patients. The protocol was immunoSEQ multiplex PCR, while the TCRdb copy is restricted to in-frame clones and leaves out a portion. Of approximately 150,000 clones in the sample, about 94% were seen once. The sample comprised PBMCs. These receptors were taken from a man in his 60s with colorectal cancer.

This clone was detected once. The J gene is TRBJ2-2, the V gene TRBV29-1, with D maybe TRBD1 (6 bases). Germline V gene sequence: CDR1 SQVTM, CDR2 ANQGSEA. Trimming left V 2 bases short and J 4 bases short, with 11 bases between. The CDR3 has 14 residues. In DNA, the CDR3 is TGCAGCGTTGAACCACAGGGCGGCACCGGGGAGCTGTTTTTT. Translated: CSVEPQGGTGELFF.

This clone appeared once. One junction end does not reproduce the germline sequence, and a read error may be involved. The CDR3 reads CAIGEMNTEAFF. The CDR3 DNA reads TGTGCCATCGGTGAGATGAACACTGAAGCTTTCTTT. This chain links TRBV10-3 with TRBJ1-1; D call uncertain. This CDR3 has 12 amino acids. Germline CDR1 reads ENHRY; CDR2 reads SYGVKD.

This clone was seen a handful of times. The chain employs TRBV11-2 and TRBJ1-3; D gene uncertain. The V gene lost 4 bases and the J gene lost 0 bases, with 10 bases spanning the gap. The CDR3 extends over 15 amino acids. Per germline, CDR1 SGHAT and CDR2 FQNNGV. The CDR3 sequence is CASSSMWGSGNTIYF. For the CDR3, the DNA is TGTGCCAGCAGCTCTATGTGGGGCTCTGGAAACACCATATATTTT.

J is TRBJ2-1 and V is TRBV27, with TRBD2 matching over 10 bases. The CDR3 contains 15 residues. CDR1 and CDR2 (germline): MNHEY, SMNVEV (reference sequence). The junction had 5 bases not matched to a gene; V was cut back by 2 bases and J by 7 bases. CDR3 DNA sequence: TGTGCCAGCAGTTTACCAGCGGGGGGGAAAAATGAGCAGTTCTTC. Translating it yields CASSLPAGGKNEQFF.

This clone was picked up a small number of times. This chain joins TRBV19 and TRBJ1-2; 8 nucleotides agree with TRBD1. CDR3 length equals 13 residues. J gave up 5 bases and V 6 bases, and 5 bases lay outside the gene matches. Per the germline V gene, CDR1 is LNHDA and CDR2 is SQIVND (reference sequence). Written as DNA, the CDR3 is TGTGCCAGTAGGGACAGGGAGGGGTATGGCTACACCTTC. This gives the protein CASRDREGYGYTF.

V and J are TRBV28 and TRBJ2-4; weak D call: TRBD2 (5 bases). The germline CDR1 and CDR2 sequences are MDHEN and SYDVKM. The V gene lost 3 bases and the J gene lost 6 bases, with 12 bases spanning the gap. This CDR3 is built from 14 residues. Here the CDR3 DNA reads TGTGCCAGCAGTTTGAACAGCGGAAGAAACATTCAGTACTTC. Translation gives CASSLNSGRNIQYF. The full variable domain, its missing parts supplied by reference TRBV28 and TRBJ2-4, is DVKVTQSSRYLVKRTGEKVFLECVQDMDHENMFWYRQDPGLGLRLIYFSYDVKMKEKGDIPEGYSVSREKKERFSLILESASTNQTSMYLCASSLNSGRNIQYFGAGTRLSVL.

The count of this clone is one. V gene TRBV19 combines with J gene TRBJ2-2; 13 bases are shared with TRBD2. CDR1 and CDR2 (germline): LNHDA, SQIVND (reference sequence). Trimming took 6 bases from V and 4 from J; bases not matched to a gene: 8. The CDR3 is made up of 17 amino acids. In nucleotides, the CDR3 is TGTGCCAGTAGGCGCCGGACTAGCGGGGGATCCACCGGGGAGCTGTTTTTT. Translated, it gives CASRRRTSGGSTGELFF.

This clone was seen once. The V call is TRBV11-2, the J call TRBJ1-5; 8 nucleotides agree with TRBD1. With V trimmed by 6 bases and J by 3 bases, 7 bases remained unmatched. In germline, CDR1 is SGHAT, CDR2 FQNNGV. The CDR3 has 15 amino acids. The chain's CDR3 is CASSTGTGDNQPQHF. CDR3 sequence (DNA): TGTGCCAGCAGTACCGGGACAGGTGACAATCAGCCCCAGCATTTT.